In this sample, the clone carrying this TCR beta chain turned up once. This specimen comes from a study of CD8 T cells in Susac syndrome. About the research overall: Patients with Susac syndrome were therapy-naive, treated with corticosteroids, or treated with intravenous immunoglobulin alone when blood was collected.

The ends were cut back, 6 bases at V and 4 bases at J, with 15 bases in the middle. Germline CDR1 is MNHNY and CDR2 is SVGAGI (reference sequence). The CDR3 covers 14 residues. With random hexamers, reverse transcription was performed on roughly 0.5 to 1 ug of RNA. A single record per CDR3 protein comes from TCRdb applying MiXCR to the immunoSEQ multiplex PCR reads. The data show 120,000 or so distinct CDR3 sequences, with about 94% seen just once and 0.25% to 0.3% held by the top ten. The sequence derives from a human donor with Susac syndrome. The V and J genes are TRBV6-6 and TRBJ2-5; possible D gene TRBD1, 6 bases. The sequencing input was CD8+ T cells from PBMCs. Here the CDR3 DNA reads TGTGCCAGCAGCCCACAGGGTCAGGCAGAGACCCAGTACTTC. It encodes CASSPQGQAETQYF.